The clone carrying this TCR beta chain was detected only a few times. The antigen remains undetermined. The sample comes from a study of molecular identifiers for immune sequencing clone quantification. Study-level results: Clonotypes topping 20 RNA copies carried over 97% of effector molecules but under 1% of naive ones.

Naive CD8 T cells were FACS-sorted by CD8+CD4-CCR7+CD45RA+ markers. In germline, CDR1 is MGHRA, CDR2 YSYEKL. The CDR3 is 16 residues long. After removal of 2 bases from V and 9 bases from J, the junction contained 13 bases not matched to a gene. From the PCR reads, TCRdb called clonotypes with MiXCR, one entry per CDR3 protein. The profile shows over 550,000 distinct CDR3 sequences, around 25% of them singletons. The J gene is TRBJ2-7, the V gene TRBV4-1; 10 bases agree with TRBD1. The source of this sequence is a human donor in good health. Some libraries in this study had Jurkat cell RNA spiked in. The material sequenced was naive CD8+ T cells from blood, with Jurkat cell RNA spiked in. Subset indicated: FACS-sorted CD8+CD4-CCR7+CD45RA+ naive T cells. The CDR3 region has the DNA TGCGCCAGCAGCCAACAGGGACAGGGGCCTATCGCTGGGCAGTACTTC. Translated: CASSQQGQGPIAGQYF.